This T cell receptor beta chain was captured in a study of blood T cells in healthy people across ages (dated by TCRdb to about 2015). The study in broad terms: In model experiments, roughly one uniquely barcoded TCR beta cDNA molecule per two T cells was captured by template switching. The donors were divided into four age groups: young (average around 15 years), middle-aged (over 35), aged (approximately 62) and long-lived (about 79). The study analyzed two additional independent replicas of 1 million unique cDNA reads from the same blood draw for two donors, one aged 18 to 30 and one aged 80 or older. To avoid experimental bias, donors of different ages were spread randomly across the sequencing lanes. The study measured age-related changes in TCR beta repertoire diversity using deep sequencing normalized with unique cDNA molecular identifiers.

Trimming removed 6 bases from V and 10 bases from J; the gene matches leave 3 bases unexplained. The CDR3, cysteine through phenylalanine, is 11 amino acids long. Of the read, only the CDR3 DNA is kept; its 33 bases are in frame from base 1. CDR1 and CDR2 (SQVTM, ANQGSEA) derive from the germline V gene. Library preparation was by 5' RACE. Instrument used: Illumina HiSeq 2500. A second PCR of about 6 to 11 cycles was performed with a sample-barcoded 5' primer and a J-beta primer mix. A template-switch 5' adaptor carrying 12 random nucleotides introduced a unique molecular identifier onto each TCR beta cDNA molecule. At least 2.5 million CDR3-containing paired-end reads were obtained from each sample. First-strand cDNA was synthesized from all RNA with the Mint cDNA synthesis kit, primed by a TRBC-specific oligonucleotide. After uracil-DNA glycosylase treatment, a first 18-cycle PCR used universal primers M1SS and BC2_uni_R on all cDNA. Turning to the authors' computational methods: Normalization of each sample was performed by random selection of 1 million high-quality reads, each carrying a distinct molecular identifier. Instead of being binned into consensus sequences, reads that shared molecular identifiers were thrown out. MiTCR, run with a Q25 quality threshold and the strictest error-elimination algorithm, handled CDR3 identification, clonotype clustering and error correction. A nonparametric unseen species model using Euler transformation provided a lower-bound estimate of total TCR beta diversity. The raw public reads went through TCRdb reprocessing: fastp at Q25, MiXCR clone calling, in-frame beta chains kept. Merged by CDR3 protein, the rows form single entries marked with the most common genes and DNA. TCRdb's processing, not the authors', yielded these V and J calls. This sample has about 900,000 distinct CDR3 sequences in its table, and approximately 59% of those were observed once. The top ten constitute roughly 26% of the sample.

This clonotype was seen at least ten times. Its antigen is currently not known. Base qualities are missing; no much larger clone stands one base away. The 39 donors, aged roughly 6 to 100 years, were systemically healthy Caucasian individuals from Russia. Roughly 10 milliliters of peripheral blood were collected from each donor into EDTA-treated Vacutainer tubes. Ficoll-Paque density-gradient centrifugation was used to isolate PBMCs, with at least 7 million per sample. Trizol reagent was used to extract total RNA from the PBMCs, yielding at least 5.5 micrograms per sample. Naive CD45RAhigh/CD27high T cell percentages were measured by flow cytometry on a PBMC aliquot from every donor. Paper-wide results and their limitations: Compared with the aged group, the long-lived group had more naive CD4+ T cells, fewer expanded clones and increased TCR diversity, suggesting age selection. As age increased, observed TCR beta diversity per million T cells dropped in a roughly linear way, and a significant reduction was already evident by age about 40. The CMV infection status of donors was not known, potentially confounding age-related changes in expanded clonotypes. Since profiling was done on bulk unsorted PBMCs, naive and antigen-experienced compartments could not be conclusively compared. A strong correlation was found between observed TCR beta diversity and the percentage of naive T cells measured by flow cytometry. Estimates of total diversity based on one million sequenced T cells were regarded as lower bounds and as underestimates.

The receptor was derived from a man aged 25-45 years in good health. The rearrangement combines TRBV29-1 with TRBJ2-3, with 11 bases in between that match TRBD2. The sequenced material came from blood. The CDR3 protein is CSVGTSGAQYF. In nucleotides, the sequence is TGCAGCGTAGGGACTAGCGGAGCGCAGTATTTT.